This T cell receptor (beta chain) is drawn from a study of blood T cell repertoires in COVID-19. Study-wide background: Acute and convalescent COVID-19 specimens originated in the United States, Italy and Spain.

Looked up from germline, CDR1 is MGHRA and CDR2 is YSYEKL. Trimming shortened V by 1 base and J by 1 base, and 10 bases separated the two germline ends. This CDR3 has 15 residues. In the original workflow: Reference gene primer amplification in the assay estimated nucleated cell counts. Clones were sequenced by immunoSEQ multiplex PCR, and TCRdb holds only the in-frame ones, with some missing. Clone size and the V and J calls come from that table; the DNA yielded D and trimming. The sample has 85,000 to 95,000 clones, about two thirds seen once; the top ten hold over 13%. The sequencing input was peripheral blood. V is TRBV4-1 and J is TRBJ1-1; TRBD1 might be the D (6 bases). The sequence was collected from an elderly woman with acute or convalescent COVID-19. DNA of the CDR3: TGCGCCAGCAGCCAAGGACAGGCCAGGAACACTGAAGCTTTCTTT. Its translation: CASSQGQARNTEAFF.